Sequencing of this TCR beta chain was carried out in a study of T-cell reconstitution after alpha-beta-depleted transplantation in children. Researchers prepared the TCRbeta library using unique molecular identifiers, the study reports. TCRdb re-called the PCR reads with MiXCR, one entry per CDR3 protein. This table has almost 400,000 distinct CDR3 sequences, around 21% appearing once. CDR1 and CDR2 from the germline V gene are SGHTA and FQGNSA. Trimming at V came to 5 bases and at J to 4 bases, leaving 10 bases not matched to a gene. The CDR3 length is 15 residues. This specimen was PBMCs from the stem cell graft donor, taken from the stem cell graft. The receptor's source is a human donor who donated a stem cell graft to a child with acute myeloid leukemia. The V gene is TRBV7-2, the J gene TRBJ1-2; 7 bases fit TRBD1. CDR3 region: CASSPDLGTVYGYTF. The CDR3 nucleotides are TGTGCCAGCAGCCCGGACTTAGGGACAGTCTATGGCTACACCTTC.